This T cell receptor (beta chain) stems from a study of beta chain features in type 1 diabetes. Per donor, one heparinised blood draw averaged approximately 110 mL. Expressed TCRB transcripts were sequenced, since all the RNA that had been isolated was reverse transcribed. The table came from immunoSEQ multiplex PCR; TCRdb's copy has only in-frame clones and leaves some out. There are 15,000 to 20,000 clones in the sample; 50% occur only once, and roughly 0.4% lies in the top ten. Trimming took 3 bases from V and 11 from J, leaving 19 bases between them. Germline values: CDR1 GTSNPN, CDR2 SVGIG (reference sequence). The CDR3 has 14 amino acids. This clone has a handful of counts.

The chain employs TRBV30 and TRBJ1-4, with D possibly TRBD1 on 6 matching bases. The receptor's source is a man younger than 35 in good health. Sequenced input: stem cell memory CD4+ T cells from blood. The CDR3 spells CAWRTIRGSEKLFF. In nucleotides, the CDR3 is TGTGCCTGGAGAACCATCAGGGGATCAGAGAAACTGTTTTTT.